This TCR beta chain was captured by sequencing in a study of T cell changes during pregnancy in multiple sclerosis. Germline CDR1 and CDR2: SGHRS and YFSETQ. V lost 0 bases, J lost 2 bases, and 5 bases stayed unmatched. CDR3 length: 15 residues. The protocol was immunoSEQ multiplex PCR, while the TCRdb copy is restricted to in-frame clones and leaves out a portion. The sample has approximately 89,000 clones, 90% to 95% seen once. Specimen: peripheral blood, collected in the third trimester of pregnancy. This TCR was recovered from a female donor with multiple sclerosis, enrolled in a pregnancy study. The chain recombines TRBV5-1 with TRBJ2-7, with 7 bases lining up with TRBD1. The CDR3 here is CASSLEWTGPYEQYF. Here the CDR3 DNA reads TGCGCCAGCAGCTTGGAATGGACAGGACCCTACGAGCAGTACTTC.